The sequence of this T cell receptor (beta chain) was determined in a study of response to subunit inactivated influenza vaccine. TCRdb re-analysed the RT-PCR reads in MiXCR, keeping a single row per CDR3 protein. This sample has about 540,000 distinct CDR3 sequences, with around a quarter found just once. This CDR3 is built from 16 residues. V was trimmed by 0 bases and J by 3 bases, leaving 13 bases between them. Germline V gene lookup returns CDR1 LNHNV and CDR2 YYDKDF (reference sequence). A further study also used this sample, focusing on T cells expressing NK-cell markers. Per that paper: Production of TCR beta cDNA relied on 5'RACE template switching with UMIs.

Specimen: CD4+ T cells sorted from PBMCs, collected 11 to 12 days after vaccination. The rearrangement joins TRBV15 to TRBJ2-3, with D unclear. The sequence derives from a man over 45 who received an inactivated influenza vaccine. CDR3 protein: CATSRDTLATTDTQYF. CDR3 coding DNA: TGTGCCACCAGCAGAGATACGTTGGCGACAACAGATACGCAGTATTTT.